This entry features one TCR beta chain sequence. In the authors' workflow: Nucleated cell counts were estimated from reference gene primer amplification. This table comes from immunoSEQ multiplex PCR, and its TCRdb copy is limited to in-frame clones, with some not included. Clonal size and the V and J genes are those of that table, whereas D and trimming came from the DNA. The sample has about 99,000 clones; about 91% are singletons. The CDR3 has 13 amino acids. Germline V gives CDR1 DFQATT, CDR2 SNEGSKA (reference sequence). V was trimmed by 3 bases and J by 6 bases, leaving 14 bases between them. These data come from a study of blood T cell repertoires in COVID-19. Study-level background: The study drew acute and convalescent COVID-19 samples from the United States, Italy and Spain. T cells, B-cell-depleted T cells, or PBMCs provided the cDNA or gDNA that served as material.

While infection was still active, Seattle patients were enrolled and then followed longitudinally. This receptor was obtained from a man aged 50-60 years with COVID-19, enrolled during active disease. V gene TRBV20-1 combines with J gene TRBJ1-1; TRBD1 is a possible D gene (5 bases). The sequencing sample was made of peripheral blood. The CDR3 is CSASPDGGAEAFF. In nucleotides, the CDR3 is TGCAGTGCTAGTCCTGACGGAGGGGCTGAAGCTTTCTTT.